This T cell receptor beta chain comes out of a study of shared clonotypes between healthy human individuals. Whole-study findings and limits: Donor scarcity curtailed the genetic and exposure-history diversity represented herein. Donor clonotype sharing was expected to depend on sequencing depth.

Notes on this clone: Antigen: not known.

Authors' processing steps: Filtering differed for immunoSEQ, which gave only junction sequences without quality scores. Clones were sequenced by immunoSEQ multiplex PCR, and TCRdb holds only the in-frame ones, with some missing. V and J calls and clone size are copied from that table; D and trimming were computed from the DNA. The data contain 2 million to 2.5 million clones, approximately 95% of them singletons. Germline loops: CDR1 SGDLS, CDR2 YYNGEE. Trimming took 4 bases from V and 2 from J, leaving 8 bases between them. The CDR3 consists of 13 residues. The J gene is TRBJ2-3, the V gene TRBV9; D not certain. The source is a man aged 18 to 30 in good health. Some clones in this sample may be carry-over from other donors' samples. Sample: naive CD4+ T cells from PBMCs. Subset meaning: CD45RA+ positively selected. The CDR3 coding sequence is TGTGCCAGCAGCCCTGACCTCACAGATACGCAGTATTTT. Residues: CASSPDLTDTQYF.